Listed here are 24 T cell receptor beta chains from one sample, sequenced in a study of cytomegalovirus exposure and HLA in healthy donors. The PCR contained 60 Vbeta and 13 Jbeta primers. The data were produced by immunoSEQ multiplex PCR, yet TCRdb's version contains in-frame clones alone and is incomplete. The sample consists of under 150,000 clones, 60% to 85% of them appearing once. Sequencing input: PBMCs. The source of these receptors is a man aged 30 to 39 in good health and CMV-seronegative.

Notes on this clone: This CDR3 is also generated by other DNA sequences in the sample. J is TRBJ2-7 and V is TRBV9; no clear D gene. Trimming removed 0 bases from V and 0 bases from J, with 7 bases in between. Germline assignment: CDR1 SGDLS and CDR2 YYNGEE. The CDR3 totals 14 residues. CDR3 coding DNA: TGTGCCAGCAGCGTAGGCGGTAGCTCCTACGAGCAGTACTTC. This gives the protein CASSVGGSSYEQYF.

The V call is TRBV28, the J call TRBJ2-1; no clear D. The V gene's germline CDR1 is MDHEN and CDR2 SYDVKM. The V end lost 3 bases, the J end lost 4 bases, and 10 bases lay between the germline ends. This CDR3 region has 14 residues. CDR3 DNA: TGTGCCAGCAGTTTTTATGAGAGGTACAATGAGCAGTTCTTC. As protein: CASSFYERYNEQFF.

The chain is built from TRBV4-2 and TRBJ2-6; a weak D match, TRBD2 (6 bases). The CDR3 totals 15 residues. The germline gives CDR1 LGHNA, CDR2 YNFKEQ. The V end was cut by 8 bases, the J end by 2 bases, with 13 bases between. The CDR3 protein is CASGAPGAGANVLTF. In nucleotides, the CDR3 is TGTGCCAGCGGAGCCCCGGGAGCTGGGGCCAACGTCCTGACTTTC.

V usage is TRBV6-1 and J usage is TRBJ1-2, with no clear D. There are 14 residues in the CDR3. V lost 1 base and J 4 bases, leaving 10 bases between the germline ends. Germline CDR1 reads MNHNS; CDR2 reads SASEGT. Here the CDR3 reads CASSEETAGYGYTF. The CDR3 region has the DNA TGTGCCAGCAGTGAAGAAACAGCAGGCTATGGCTACACCTTC.

This clone was seen just once. The J gene is TRBJ2-2, the V gene TRBV10-1, with TRBD1 identical over 8 bases. V was clipped by 5 bases and J by 1 base; unmatched bases: 3. Germline CDR1 and CDR2: WNHNN and SYGVQD (reference sequence). CDR3 length equals 15 residues. DNA of the CDR3: TGCGCCAGCAGTTCCGGGACAGGGAACACCGGGGAGCTGTTTTTT. Its protein product is CASSSGTGNTGELFF.

CDR3 bases: TGTGCCAGCAAGAGGGCGGGCACCGGGGAGCTGTTTTTT. Its protein product is CASKRAGTGELFF. The V gene is TRBV11-3, the J gene TRBJ2-2, with D maybe TRBD2 (5 bases). CDR1 is SGHNT and CDR2 is YENEEA in the germline V gene. Trimming took off 7 bases at V and 4 bases at J, with 10 bases between the two ends. This CDR3 contains 13 residues. The variable domain in full, completed from reference TRBV11-3 and TRBJ2-2, reads EAGVVQSPRYKIIEKKQPVAFWCNPISGHNTLYWYLQNLGQGPELLIRYENEEAVDDSQLPKDRFSAERLKGVDSTLKIQPAELGDSAVYLCASKRAGTGELFFGEGSRLTVL.

The chain links TRBV9 to TRBJ2-7; D perhaps matches TRBD2 (5 bases). The germline CDR1 and CDR2 sequences are SGDLS and YYNGEE. The CDR3 has 15 amino acids. V lost 0 bases and J lost 0, with 10 bases in between. The DNA of the CDR3 is TGTGCCAGCAGCGTAGTGGGAGCCCCCTCCTACGAGCAGTACTTC. Encoded protein: CASSVVGAPSYEQYF.

This chain's CDR3 is CASSIIEGGTQETQYF. Here the CDR3 DNA reads TGTGCCAGTAGTATCATTGAGGGGGGGACGCAAGAGACCCAGTACTTC. V is TRBV19 and J is TRBJ2-5, with a tentative D call TRBD2 (7 bases). The germline V and J ends were trimmed by 3 bases and 2 bases, with 16 bases remaining between them. CDR3 size: 16 residues. In germline, CDR1 is LNHDA, CDR2 SQIVND (reference sequence).

This rearrangement joins TRBV6-4 to TRBJ1-2; 7 bases are a match to TRBD1. J was trimmed by 8 bases and V by 9 bases; bases with no gene match: 12. CDR1 and CDR2 from the germline V gene are MRHNA and SNTAGT. There are 13 residues in the CDR3. For the CDR3, the DNA is TGTGCCAGACCTATTGACAGGGTTGAAGGCTACACCTTC. This sequence encodes CARPIDRVEGYTF.

Concerning this clone: Relative to the germline gene, one junction end is altered; a read error may explain this. The genes are TRBV7-8 and TRBJ1-5; D may be TRBD1 (6 bases). Germline assignment: CDR1 SGHVS and CDR2 FQNEAQ. This CDR3 spans 15 amino acids. CDR3 amino acids: CAGSPGGRGSQPQHF. The CDR3 DNA reads as TGTGCCGGCAGCCCTGGTGGCAGGGGAAGTCAGCCCCAGCATTTT.

The V call is TRBV5-1, the J call TRBJ1-4; tentative D call: TRBD1 (6 bases). Germline lookup yields CDR1 SGHRS and CDR2 YFSETQ. V shed 2 bases and J shed 6 bases, with 17 bases lying between them. This CDR3 is built from 16 residues. This chain's CDR3 is CASSLGGANRDEKLFF. CDR3 nucleotide sequence: TGCGCCAGCAGCTTAGGGGGGGCCAACCGGGATGAAAAACTGTTTTTT.

This clone was recorded a few times. This chain connects TRBV7-2 to TRBJ1-2, with D maybe TRBD1 (6 bases). This CDR3 contains 16 residues. Per germline, CDR1 SGHTA and CDR2 FQGNSA. Trimming cost V 1 base and J 4 bases, with 16 bases left between them. The CDR3 DNA follows: TGTGCCAGCAGCTTAGTGGTACAGGGCTCCCGCTATGGCTACACCTTC. Its protein product is CASSLVVQGSRYGYTF.

This rearrangement joins TRBV4-2 to TRBJ2-6; D is possibly TRBD1 (6 bases). Germline assignment: CDR1 LGHNA and CDR2 YNFKEQ. With 3 bases removed from V and 2 bases from J, the gap between germline ends came to 11 bases. The CDR3 is 16 amino acids. This CDR3 reads CASSQRAGAGANVLTF. The CDR3 DNA sequence: TGTGCCAGCAGCCAGCGCGCAGGGGCTGGGGCCAACGTCCTGACTTTC.

The gene calls are TRBV28 and TRBJ1-2, with D unclear. V was shortened by 2 bases and J by 6 bases, with 13 bases between the two germline ends. This CDR3 has 14 amino acids. Germline CDR1 MDHEN, CDR2 SYDVKM. As DNA, the CDR3 is TGTGCCAGCAGTTTAAATCCGAGGTTAGATGGCTACACCTTC. It translates to CASSLNPRLDGYTF.

The chain links TRBV6-5 to TRBJ2-6; TRBD1 matches 7 bases. The CDR3 totals 16 residues. V lost 0 bases to trimming and J lost 4 bases; unmatched junction nucleotides: 3. Germline CDR1 MNHEY, CDR2 SVGAGI. As DNA, the CDR3 is TGTGCCAGCAGTTACTCAACAGGGGTGGGGGCCAACGTCCTGACTTTC. Its protein product is CASSYSTGVGANVLTF.

V is TRBV9 and J is TRBJ1-1; D is unclear. The germline V and J ends were trimmed by 3 bases and 1 base, with 4 bases remaining between them. Germline loops: CDR1 SGDLS, CDR2 YYNGEE. This CDR3 region has 12 residues. CDR3 coding DNA: TGTGCCAGCAGCGCAAAGAACACTGAAGCTTTCTTT. It codes for CASSAKNTEAFF.

The chain couples TRBV6-4 to TRBJ2-1, with no clear D. Germline V CDR1 and CDR2: MRHNA, SNTAGT. V was shortened by 4 bases and J by 0 bases, with 10 bases between the two germline ends. The CDR3 totals 15 residues. The CDR3 is CASSVNSFSYNEQFF. The CDR3 coding sequence is TGTGCCAGCAGTGTAAACAGCTTCTCCTACAATGAGCAGTTCTTC.

The rearrangement uses TRBV4-2 and TRBJ1-1; TRBD1 matches at 7 bases. J gave up 0 bases and V 4 bases, and 11 bases lay outside the gene matches. The CDR3 sequence is 17 residues long. CDR1 LGHNA and CDR2 YNFKEQ come from the germline V gene. In DNA form, the CDR3 reads TGTGCCAGCAGCCCTAGACAGGGTGGGACCATGAACACTGAAGCTTTCTTT. Protein: CASSPRQGGTMNTEAFF.

V usage is TRBV6-1 and J usage is TRBJ2-1; a weak D match, TRBD2 (6 bases). The V gene lost 1 base and the J gene lost 8 bases, with 12 bases spanning the gap. This CDR3 is 14 amino acids long. Germline-derived CDR1 and CDR2 are MNHNS and SASEGT. The CDR3, as DNA: TGTGCCAGCAGTGAAGGGGCAGGACTACATGAGCAGTTCTTC. Protein product: CASSEGAGLHEQFF.

V gene TRBV10-3 combines with J gene TRBJ1-3; D unresolved. CDR3 length: 15 amino acids. The V gene's germline CDR1 is ENHRY and CDR2 SYGVKD. The V end was cut by 8 bases, the J end by 0 bases, with 14 bases between. The CDR3 DNA sequence: TGTGCCATCGGGAGTGGACGGATCTCTGGAAACACCATATATTTT. Its translation: CAIGSGRISGNTIYF.

The V and J genes are TRBV5-6 and TRBJ1-2; D is perhaps TRBD1 (5 bases). Germline V CDR1 and CDR2: SGHDT, YYEEEE. There are 15 residues in the CDR3. Trimming shortened V by 1 base and J by 4 bases, and 14 bases separated the two germline ends. The CDR3 coding sequence is TGTGCCAGCAGCTTGTACGGGGGAACTGCCTATGGCTACACCTTC. Protein sequence: CASSLYGGTAYGYTF.

The chain employs TRBV2 and TRBJ2-7; TRBD1 matches 9 bases. The CDR3 spans 15 residues. V lost 2 bases, J lost 4 bases, and 6 bases stayed unmatched. In germline, CDR1 is SNHLY, CDR2 FYNNEI. CDR3 in DNA: TGTGCCAGCAGTGAAAGTGGGACAGGGAAGTACGAGCAGTACTTC. Its translation: CASSESGTGKYEQYF.

The chain is built from TRBV12-5 and TRBJ1-1; maybe TRBD1 (5 bases). V lost 1 base, J lost 1 base, and 7 bases lay in between. Germline values: CDR1 LGHNT, CDR2 FRNRAP. The CDR3 is made up of 14 amino acids. CDR3 in DNA: TGTGCTAGTGGTTTGGCGACAGAGAACACTGAAGCTTTCTTT. Its translation: CASGLATENTEAFF.

The rearrangement links TRBV21-1 to TRBJ2-2; the tabulated D call, TRBD1, remains unverified against the DNA. TRBV21-1 is shown as a pseudogene. This CDR3 contains 23 residues. The CDR3 DNA is TGTGCCAGCAGCACCTCGGCCGTTACCACCGGTGACAGGGGGACCTCGAACACCGGGGAGCTGTTTTTT. Encoded protein: CASSTSAVTTGDRGTSNTGELFF.